The next 20 T cell receptor beta chains were all read from a single sample in a study of blood T cell repertoires in COVID-19. Assay: immunoSEQ multiplex PCR; the TCRdb copy retains only in-frame clones and omits some. The sample lists some 200,000 clones; 84% were seen once. Source material: peripheral blood. Receptor source: a woman aged 60-75 years with acute or convalescent COVID-19.

The genes are TRBV7-9 and TRBJ2-7, with 9 bases identical to TRBD2. CDR3 length: 16 residues. The germline CDR1 and CDR2 sequences are SEHNR and FQNEAQ (reference sequence). V lost 5 bases, J lost 0 bases, and 8 bases stayed unmatched. The CDR3 nucleotides read TGTGCCAGCAGCCAGTCGCGGGGGGGAGACTCCTACGAGCAGTACTTC. Translating it yields CASSQSRGGDSYEQYF.

The V call is TRBV18, the J call TRBJ1-6; D ambiguous. The V end was cut by 4 bases, the J end by 5 bases, with 12 bases between. The CDR3 has 15 residues. Germline CDR1 and CDR2: KGHSH and LQKENI. This chain's CDR3 is CASSQTNSHNSPLHF. The CDR3 DNA follows: TGTGCCAGCTCACAAACGAACAGTCATAATTCACCCCTCCACTTT.

The gene calls are TRBV6-5 and TRBJ1-5; 7 nucleotides match TRBD1. The ends lost 7 bases at V and 4 bases at J; junction bases unmatched: 4. CDR1 is MNHEY, CDR2 SVGAGI, per germline. There are 13 residues in the CDR3. The CDR3 loop is CASTDRVNQPQHF. CDR3 sequence (DNA): TGTGCCAGCACCGACAGGGTTAATCAGCCCCAGCATTTT.

Written as DNA, the CDR3 is TGTGCCAGTAGTCGGACAGGGCAAGAGTATAACTATGGCTACACCTTC. This translates into CASSRTGQEYNYGYTF. The chain joins TRBV19 to TRBJ1-2; 8 bases fit TRBD1. The CDR3 is made up of 16 amino acids. The germline CDR1 and CDR2 sequences are LNHDA and SQIVND (reference sequence). The V gene end was trimmed by 5 bases and the J gene end by 1 base; junction bases not matched to a gene: 9.

This chain uses TRBV7-6 with TRBJ2-7; D may be TRBD2 (6 bases). The CDR3 totals 14 residues. Trimming took 5 bases from V and 2 from J, leaving 13 bases between them. The germline gives CDR1 SGHVS, CDR2 FNYEAQ. The chain's CDR3 is CASSARLEPYEQYF. The CDR3 DNA is TGTGCCAGCAGCGCGAGACTAGAACCCTACGAGCAGTACTTC.

The V gene is TRBV5-6, the J gene TRBJ1-4; D uncertain. V lost 1 base and J lost 10, with 8 bases in between. Germline loops: CDR1 SGHDT, CDR2 YYEEEE. The CDR3 length is 12 residues. CDR3 residues: CASSLKAGKLFF. In nucleotides, the CDR3 is TGTGCCAGCAGCTTGAAGGCGGGAAAACTGTTTTTT.

J is TRBJ2-1 and V is TRBV19; 8 bases fit TRBD2. The CDR3 consists of 15 residues. The V segment lost 3 bases and the J segment 8 bases; nucleotides outside the gene matches: 9. The V gene's germline CDR1 is LNHDA and CDR2 SQIVND (reference sequence). The CDR3 loop is CASSMGLGGGDEQFF. In DNA, the CDR3 is TGTGCCAGTAGTATGGGCCTCGGGGGGGGCGATGAGCAGTTCTTC.

This clone has a handful of counts. The chain recombines TRBV18 with TRBJ1-5; D not certain. CDR3 length: 12 amino acids. Per the germline V gene, CDR1 is KGHSH and CDR2 is LQKENI. Trimming shortened V by 1 base and J by 9 bases, and 7 bases separated the two germline ends. CDR3 sequence reads: CASSPQNRPQHF. CDR3 nucleotides: TGTGCCAGCTCACCACAGAATAGGCCCCAGCATTTT.

This rearrangement joins TRBV4-2 to TRBJ2-5, with 16 bases matching TRBD2. This CDR3 contains 17 residues. The germline V gene has CDR1 LGHNA and CDR2 YNFKEQ. The J segment lost 7 bases and the V segment lost 5 bases, leaving 10 bases of the junction unmatched. The CDR3 nucleotides read TGTGCCAGCAGCGGGACTAGCGGGGGGGCCGGTTTTGGGACCCAGTACTTC. It specifies CASSGTSGGAGFGTQYF.

This chain links TRBV27 with TRBJ2-4; TRBD2 agrees at 12 bases. Germline V lookup: CDR1 MNHEY, CDR2 SMNVEV (reference sequence). V dropped 4 bases and J dropped 2; count of bases not matched to a gene: 3. There are 16 residues in the CDR3. CDR3 residues: CASSSSGGVSKNIQYF. DNA for the CDR3: TGTGCCAGCAGTTCTAGCGGGGGGGTTTCCAAAAACATTCAGTACTTC.

This chain links TRBV7-2 with TRBJ1-2; 8 bases match TRBD1. From germline, CDR1 is SGHTA and CDR2 FQGNSA. The CDR3 totals 14 residues. V was pared by 4 bases and J by 7 bases, with 8 bases of the junction left unmatched. Here the CDR3 DNA reads TGTGCCAGCAGCTCCCAGGGACAGGCGGGTGGCTACACCTTC. It codes for CASSSQGQAGGYTF.

CDR3 in amino acids: CASGLGQGMKAFF. CDR3 sequence (DNA): TGTGCTAGTGGTTTGGGACAGGGAATGAAAGCTTTCTTT. J is TRBJ1-1 and V is TRBV12-5; 7 bases are a match to TRBD1. CDR1 and CDR2 from the germline V gene are LGHNT and FRNRAP. The junction had 5 bases not matched to a gene; V was cut back by 1 base and J by 9 bases. This CDR3 is 13 amino acids long.

The V and J genes are TRBV30 and TRBJ2-3, with D possibly TRBD2 on 6 matching bases. The ends were cut back, 7 bases at V and 9 bases at J, with 17 bases in the middle. The length of the CDR3 is 12 residues. Germline CDR1 GTSNPN, CDR2 SVGIG (reference sequence). The CDR3 region is CASRGPAGTQYF. The CDR3 region has the DNA TGTGCCTCGCGGGGTCCCGCCGGGACGCAGTATTTT.

The chain carries TRBV6-1 and TRBJ1-2, with 8 bases fitting TRBD1. Per germline, CDR1 MNHNS and CDR2 SASEGT. CDR3 length: 14 amino acids. Trimming at V came to 2 bases and at J to 5 bases, leaving 4 bases not matched to a gene. The CDR3 DNA reads as TGTGCCAGCAGTGAAAGGGACAGGCTGTATGGCTACACCTTC. Translated: CASSERDRLYGYTF.

The genes are TRBV4-2 and TRBJ1-1, with D possibly matching TRBD1 (6 bases). Trimming took 0 bases from V and 5 from J, leaving 22 bases between them. This CDR3 region has 18 residues. CDR1 is LGHNA and CDR2 is YNFKEQ in the germline V gene. In DNA form, the CDR3 reads TGTGCCAGCAGCCAAGACAACTCAGGAAAACAGGGCTGGACTGAAGCTTTCTTT. Its translation is CASSQDNSGKQGWTEAFF.

The chain links TRBV19 to TRBJ2-5, with TRBD1 identical over 11 bases. This CDR3 region has 16 residues. CDR1 and CDR2 from the germline V gene are LNHDA and SQIVND (reference sequence). The V gene end was trimmed by 1 base and the J gene end by 0 bases; junction bases not matched to a gene: 1. The CDR3: CASSIGGQGDQETQYF. Here the CDR3 DNA reads TGTGCCAGTAGTATAGGGGGACAGGGGGACCAAGAGACCCAGTACTTC.

This chain links TRBV18 with TRBJ2-7, with TRBD2 identical over 9 bases. The ends lost 0 bases at V and 2 bases at J; junction bases unmatched: 2. The CDR3 totals 15 residues. The germline gives CDR1 KGHSH, CDR2 LQKENI. This CDR3 is CASSPPQRGAYEQYF. In nucleotides, the CDR3 is TGTGCCAGCTCACCACCCCAGCGGGGGGCCTACGAGCAGTACTTC.

Regarding this clone: Sequence at one end of the junction differs from germline and may be a read error. The CDR3 protein is CSAESGLGELFF. CDR3 DNA sequence: TGCAGCGCTGAATCTGGGCTGGGGGAGCTGTTTTTT. The chain links TRBV29-1 to TRBJ2-2; D call uncertain. CDR3 length equals 12 residues. Germline V CDR1 and CDR2: SQVTM, ANQGSEA.

V usage is TRBV10-2 and J usage is TRBJ1-6; D gene uncertain. Per the germline V gene, CDR1 is WSHSY and CDR2 is SAAADI. The CDR3 sequence is 13 residues long. The V end was cut by 6 bases, the J end by 14 bases, with 17 bases between. This CDR3 is CASRGGWPWTLHF. Written as DNA, the CDR3 is TGCGCCAGCAGGGGAGGCTGGCCTTGGACCCTCCACTTT.

The V gene is TRBV6-5, the J gene TRBJ2-2; D is ambiguous. This CDR3 contains 14 residues. Germline V gene lookup returns CDR1 MNHEY and CDR2 SVGAGI. V dropped 7 bases and J dropped 3 bases, with 12 bases sitting between them. The CDR3 is CASTPIRDTGELFF. The CDR3 nucleotides are TGTGCCAGCACCCCTATTCGGGACACCGGGGAGCTGTTTTTT.